The present T cell receptor beta chain was sequenced within a study of OX40 agonist ivuxolimab in advanced cancers. In the study overall: An anti-OX40 (CD134) antibody with agonistic activity, ivuxolimab, was administered to patients. Points from the study as a whole: Compared with others, partial responders at 0.1-3.0 mg/kg displayed clonal expansion among the lowest. Relative to CD4+, CD8+ T cells held more expanded clones on average.

Exclusion applied to patients with autoimmune disease history or systemic immunosuppression. Concerning this clone itself: The antigen is undetermined.

Germline V gives CDR1 SGHRS, CDR2 YFSETQ. The CDR3 runs to 16 residues. V lost 3 bases and J lost 4; bases outside the gene matches: 6. Here immunoSEQ multiplex PCR was the method, and the copy in TCRdb shows in-frame clones only, minus some. The data show tens of thousands of clones, 90% seen once. This specimen was CD4+ or CD8+ T cells sorted from blood, taken in a trial of the OX40 agonist ivuxolimab. This chain joins TRBV5-1 and TRBJ2-1, with 11 positions matching TRBD2. The receptor was derived from an adult with an advanced solid tumor such as melanoma, head and neck, liver or kidney cancer. In DNA, the CDR3 is TGCGCCAGCAGCTGGTCCACTAGCGGGAGTTACAATGAGCAGTTCTTC. Translation: CASSWSTSGSYNEQFF. The full variable domain, its missing parts supplied by reference TRBV5-1 and TRBJ2-1, is KAGVTQTPRYLIKTRGQQVTLSCSPISGHRSVSWYQQTPGQGLQFLFEYFSETQRNKGNFPGRFSGRQFSNSRSEMNVSTLELGDSALYLCASSWSTSGSYNEQFFGPGTRLTVL.